This T cell receptor beta chain derives from a study of shared clonotypes between healthy human individuals (dated by TCRdb to 2018 to 2020). About the full investigation: The cohort comprised a couple of women and a few men aged 18 to 49 years. Per donor, three plates each were used for CD4 naive and CD4 memory, two for CD8 naive, and one for CD8 memory. Each donor's leukapheresis produced roughly between about 0.9 and 9.5 billion PBMCs. To estimate repertoire size and how much clonotypes are shared between individuals, the study performed deep sequencing of blood TCR repertoires from about five healthy adults. Different laboratories and diverse techniques were used to prepare libraries and sequence TCR repertoires, to increase sequencing depth and limit assay-specific biases. Results and caveats for the whole study, not just this receptor: Pairwise subsampling led to the expectation that sequencing depth would affect the degree of clonotype sharing among donors. Naive subsets generally had larger estimated clonotype richness than memory subsets did. When four donors were compared, the shared fraction of clonotypes was about 5.4% for naive CD4, around 3.6% for naive CD8, 2.3% for memory CD4, and 0.35% to 0.4% for memory CD8. Compared with non-shared clonotypes, clonotypes shared by all four sorted-subset donors had higher generation probabilities. Because the study included a small number of donors, the genetic and exposure-history diversity represented was limited. Even with the large sequencing depth, rarefaction of the sorted-subset datasets indicated that sequencing was incomplete. Sampling was limited to blood, and TCR repertoires in tissue likely differ from TCR repertoires in blood.

The CDR3 goes from the cysteine to the phenylalanine over 14 residues. This entry keeps only the CDR3 DNA: 42 bases, framed from base 1. In the germline V gene, CDR1 corresponds to MNHNS and CDR2 to SASEGT. V and J are truncated by 0 bases and 3 bases respectively, leaving an intervening sequence of 9 bases. Donors were healthy HIV-negative adults with no recently reported acute infections or vaccinations. Every donor was a Caucasian adult living in Nashville, Tennessee, USA. CD4+ T cells were enriched by magnetic negative selection; naive cells were then positively selected on CD45RA, and the negative fraction formed the memory subset. Blood was collected by leukapheresis, and PBMCs were isolated by Ficoll-Histopaque density gradient centrifugation and then cryopreserved in liquid nitrogen vapor phase. Analytical flow cytometry was used to check the purity and quantity of every magnetically sorted T cell population. Each sorted fraction had its genomic DNA isolated and then quantified by UV absorbance on a Nanodrop 2000c.

Using the deep immunoSEQ assay, multiplex PCR amplified TCR CDR3 regions from genomic DNA. Extracted genomic DNA from each cell subset was spread evenly across all wells of several immunoSEQ 96-well plates, with each plate serving as a replicate. For sorted subsets, each replicate PCR was loaded with 200 ng genomic DNA, equivalent to some 27,000 T cell genomes. The purified libraries were quantified using a Qubit 3.0 fluorometer, sized with a Bioanalyzer 2100, and then quantified again using the KAPA Library Quantification kit. Every immunoSEQ 96-well plate was sequenced on a separate single-read 150-cycle Illumina NextSeq 550 flow cell. As for the authors' bioinformatics: The immunoSEQ output contained only junctional sequences without quality scores, so filtering could not match that applied to full-length reads. To assign V/J genes and CDR3, sequences were annotated against IMGT germline references using PyIR, a Python wrapper for IgBLAST v1.9. Reads were filtered out if the reads had weak V/J assignments (E-value above 1e-6), no CDR3, stop codons, out-of-frame junctions, or ambiguous translated residues. A V3J clonotype was defined by an identical inferred V gene, J gene, and CDR3 amino acid sequence. To compute the percentage overlap between repertoires, the number of shared unique clonotypes was divided by the size of the smaller repertoire. Three approaches were used to assess repertoire richness: RTK rarefaction, the Chao1 estimator, and Recon v2.1 estimates of unobserved clonotypes. Generation probabilities were computed with OLGA for all TCRbeta clonotypes obtained by the gDNA method from a handful of donors. TCRdb re-hosts the immuneACCESS table, in-frame sequences only. Its copies lack some clones; in the studies checked, an unresolved V gene accounts for under half of them, and the cause for the rest is not known. V, J and clone size derive from that table, while D and trimming were established from the DNA sequence. The sample yields 2 million to 2.5 million clones; approximately 93% were counted once. Roughly 0.36% of the sample belongs to the ten largest clones.

With regard to this clone: Its antigen is still unknown. One base away there is no much larger clone; base qualities are not given.

Sequences were obtained from naive CD4+ T cells from PBMCs. Sample cell subset or site, as interpreted from the label and publication: CD45RA+ positively selected. The source is a man between 18 and 35 years old in good health. Some clones in this sample may be carry-over from other donors' samples. Rearrangement joined TRBV6-1 to TRBJ2-7, with TRBD2 tentatively as D gene (7 bases match). The nucleotide sequence is TGTGCCAGCAGTGAAGCGGGAGGGGGCTACGAGCAGTACTTC. The resulting protein is CASSEAGGGYEQYF.